These T cell receptor beta chains were read from a single sample in a study of blood T cell repertoires in COVID-19. Clones were read by immunoSEQ multiplex PCR, and TCRdb kept only the in-frame ones, dropping some. The sample yields roughly 150,000 clones, around 90% seen once. The source material was peripheral blood. The receptors stem from a man between 45 and 60 years old who had recovered from COVID-19. CDR3s leave out the opening cysteine and the closing phenylalanine or tryptophan. The order of the fields is J gene, V gene, D gene, CDR3 protein. A D gene is named only where the DNA matches it firmly.

J gene: TRBJ1-5; V gene: TRBV19; D gene: TRBD1; CDR3 protein: ASSTRDRGSNNQPQH
J gene: TRBJ1-1; V gene: TRBV25-1; D gene: TRBD1; CDR3 protein: ASSDDRQGWKTEAF
J gene: TRBJ1-1; V gene: TRBV5-4; D gene: NA; CDR3 protein: ASSPRGSIWTEAF
J gene: TRBJ1-3; V gene: TRBV7-8; D gene: TRBD1; CDR3 protein: ASSYRDRPLRSVSGNTIY
J gene: TRBJ2-1; V gene: TRBV6-1; D gene: TRBD2; CDR3 protein: ASSAATSGLASGQF
J gene: TRBJ2-1; V gene: TRBV6-2/TRBV6-3; D gene: TRBD1; CDR3 protein: ASSSLGTGSSDEQF
J gene: TRBJ2-7; V gene: TRBV27; D gene: NA; CDR3 protein: ASSLTRDTVFLEQY
J gene: TRBJ2-3; V gene: TRBV7-2; D gene: NA; CDR3 protein: ASTMAGTQY
J gene: TRBJ1-5; V gene: TRBV7-6; D gene: NA; CDR3 protein: ASSPQGMRQPQH
J gene: TRBJ1-4; V gene: TRBV3-1/TRBV3-2; D gene: NA; CDR3 protein: ASSREEGGQEATNEKLF
J gene: TRBJ2-3; V gene: TRBV14; D gene: TRBD1; CDR3 protein: ASSQKRAGTGQY
J gene: TRBJ2-7; V gene: TRBV7-2; D gene: TRBD2; CDR3 protein: ASSLSGGGAGEQY
J gene: TRBJ1-1; V gene: TRBV7-9; D gene: NA; CDR3 protein: ASSLEADIWSEAF
J gene: TRBJ1-4; V gene: TRBV5-5; D gene: TRBD1; CDR3 protein: ASSLDAGGTANEKLF
J gene: TRBJ1-5; V gene: TRBV19; D gene: NA; CDR3 protein: ASSITPGGRPQH
J gene: TRBJ2-7; V gene: TRBV23-1; D gene: NA; CDR3 protein: ASSQPRSRAYEQY
J gene: TRBJ2-7; V gene: TRBV12-3/TRBV12-4; D gene: TRBD1; CDR3 protein: ASSHTGGREQY
J gene: TRBJ2-3; V gene: TRBV7-3; D gene: NA; CDR3 protein: ASSRWGGADTQY
J gene: TRBJ2-3; V gene: TRBV10-1; D gene: TRBD2; CDR3 protein: ASSELAGECTDTQY
J gene: TRBJ2-3; V gene: TRBV9; D gene: TRBD2; CDR3 protein: ASSVDPSGGATDTQY
J gene: TRBJ2-7; V gene: TRBV6-4; D gene: TRBD1; CDR3 protein: ASSDSQTGGYEQY
J gene: TRBJ1-4; V gene: TRBV7-2; D gene: NA; CDR3 protein: ASSLGQGEKLF
J gene: TRBJ2-5; V gene: TRBV19; D gene: NA; CDR3 protein: ASSTGMKETQY
J gene: TRBJ2-1; V gene: TRBV9; D gene: NA; CDR3 protein: ASSSRTGNEQF
J gene: TRBJ2-1; V gene: TRBV16; D gene: NA; CDR3 protein: ASSHKGLEYNEQF
J gene: TRBJ2-7; V gene: TRBV11-2; D gene: TRBD1; CDR3 protein: ASSLDWDRAYEQY
J gene: TRBJ2-3; V gene: TRBV6-1; D gene: NA; CDR3 protein: ASSDWPGSTDTQY
J gene: TRBJ2-7; V gene: TRBV18; D gene: NA; CDR3 protein: ASSQQTLYEQY